This T cell receptor beta chain is drawn from a study of cytomegalovirus exposure and HLA in healthy donors. General study points: Analysis was performed later, and it showed HLA-associated TCR beta chains to be more clonally expanded than equally common others.

Between the trimmed V and J ends, which lost 5 bases and 0 bases, there was a span of 13 bases. Germline CDR1 MNHEY, CDR2 SVGAGI. The CDR3 is 15 residues long. Vbeta (60) and Jbeta (13) primers were used in the PCR. Clones were sequenced by immunoSEQ multiplex PCR, and TCRdb holds only the in-frame ones, with some missing. The sample lists some 140,000 clones; 66% were seen once. This clone was recorded only once. Its antigen remains unknown. This chain joins TRBV6-5 and TRBJ1-1; unclear D gene. The receptor comes from a human donor in good health. Sequenced material: PBMCs. The CDR3 protein is CASSPSTPMNTEAFF. DNA for the CDR3: TGTGCCAGCAGTCCCTCGACACCAATGAACACTGAAGCTTTCTTT.